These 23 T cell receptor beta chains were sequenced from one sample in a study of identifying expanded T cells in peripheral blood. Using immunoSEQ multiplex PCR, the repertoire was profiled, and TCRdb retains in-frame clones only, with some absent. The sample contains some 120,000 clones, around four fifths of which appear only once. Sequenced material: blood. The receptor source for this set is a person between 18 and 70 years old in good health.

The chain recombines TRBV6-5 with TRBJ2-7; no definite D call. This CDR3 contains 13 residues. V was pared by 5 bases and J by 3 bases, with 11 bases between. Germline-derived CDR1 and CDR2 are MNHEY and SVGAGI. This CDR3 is CASSPTLFYEQYF. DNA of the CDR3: TGTGCCAGCAGTCCGACTCTCTTCTACGAGCAGTACTTC.

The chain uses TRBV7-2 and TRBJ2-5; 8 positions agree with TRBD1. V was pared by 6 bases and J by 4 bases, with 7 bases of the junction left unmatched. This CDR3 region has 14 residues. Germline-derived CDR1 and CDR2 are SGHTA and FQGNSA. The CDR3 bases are TGTGCCAGCAGATACCGAACAGGGGGAGAGACCCAGTACTTC. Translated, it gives CASRYRTGGETQYF.

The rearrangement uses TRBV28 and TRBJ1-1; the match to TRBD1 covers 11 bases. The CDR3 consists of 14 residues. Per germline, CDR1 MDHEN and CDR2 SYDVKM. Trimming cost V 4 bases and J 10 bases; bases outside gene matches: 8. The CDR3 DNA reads TGTGCCAGCAGTTCTACAGGACAGGGGGCGCGAGCTTTCTTT. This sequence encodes CASSSTGQGARAFF.

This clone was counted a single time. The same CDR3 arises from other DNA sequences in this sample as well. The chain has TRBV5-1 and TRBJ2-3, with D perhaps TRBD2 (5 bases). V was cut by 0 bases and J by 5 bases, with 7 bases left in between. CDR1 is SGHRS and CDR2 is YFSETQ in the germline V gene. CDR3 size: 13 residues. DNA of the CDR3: TGCGCCAGCAGCTTGGCCGGAGGAGATACGCAGTATTTT. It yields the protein CASSLAGGDTQYF.

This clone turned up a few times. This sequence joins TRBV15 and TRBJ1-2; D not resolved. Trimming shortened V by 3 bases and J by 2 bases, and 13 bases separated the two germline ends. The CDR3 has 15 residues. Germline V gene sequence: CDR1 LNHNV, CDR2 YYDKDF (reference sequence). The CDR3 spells CATSRGIGINYGYTF. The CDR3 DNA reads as TGTGCCACCAGCAGGGGCATCGGAATCAACTATGGCTACACCTTC.

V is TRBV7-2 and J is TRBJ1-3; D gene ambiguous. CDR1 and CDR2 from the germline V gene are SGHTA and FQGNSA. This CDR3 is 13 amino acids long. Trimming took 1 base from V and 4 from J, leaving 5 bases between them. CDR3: CASSLVWGNTIYF. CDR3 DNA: TGTGCCAGCAGCTTAGTTTGGGGAAACACCATATATTTT.

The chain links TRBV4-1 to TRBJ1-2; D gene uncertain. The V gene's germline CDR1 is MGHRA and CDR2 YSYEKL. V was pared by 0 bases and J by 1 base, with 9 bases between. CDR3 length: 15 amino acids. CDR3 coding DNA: TGCGCCAGCAGCCAAGAGATTCACGGTAACTATGGCTACACCTTC. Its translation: CASSQEIHGNYGYTF.

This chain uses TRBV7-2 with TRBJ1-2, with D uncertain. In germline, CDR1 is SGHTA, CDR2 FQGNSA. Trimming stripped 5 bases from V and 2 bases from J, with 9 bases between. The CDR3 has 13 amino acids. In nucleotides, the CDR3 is TGTGCCAGCAGCGTCGACAAGAACTATGGCTACACCTTC. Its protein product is CASSVDKNYGYTF.

DNA for the CDR3: TGTGCCAGCAGCGTAGCGAACGGGGTTTACAATGAGCAGTTCTTC. It codes for CASSVANGVYNEQFF. The genes are TRBV9 and TRBJ2-1; possible D gene TRBD2, 5 bases. The CDR3 runs 15 residues. From germline, CDR1 is SGDLS and CDR2 YYNGEE. Trimming cost V 0 bases and J 4 bases, with 11 bases left between them.

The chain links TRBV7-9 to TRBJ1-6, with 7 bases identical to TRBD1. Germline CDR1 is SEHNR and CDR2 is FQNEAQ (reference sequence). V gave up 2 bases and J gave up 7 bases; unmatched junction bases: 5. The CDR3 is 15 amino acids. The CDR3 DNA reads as TGTGCCAGCAGCTTATTGACAGGGAGAAATTCACCCCTCCACTTT. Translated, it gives CASSLLTGRNSPLHF.

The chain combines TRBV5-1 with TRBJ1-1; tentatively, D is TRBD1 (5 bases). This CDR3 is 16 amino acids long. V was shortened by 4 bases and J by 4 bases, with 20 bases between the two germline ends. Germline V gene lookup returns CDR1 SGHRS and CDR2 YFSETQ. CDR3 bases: TGCGCCAGCAGCGAAGACCTAGGGGTTTTGGGCACTGAAGCTTTCTTT. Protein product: CASSEDLGVLGTEAFF.

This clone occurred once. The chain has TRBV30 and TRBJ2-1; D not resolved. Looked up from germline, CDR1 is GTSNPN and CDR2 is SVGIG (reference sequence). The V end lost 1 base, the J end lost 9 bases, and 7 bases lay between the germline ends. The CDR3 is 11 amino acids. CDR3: CAWSESSEQFF. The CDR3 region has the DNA TGTGCCTGGAGTGAATCGAGTGAGCAGTTCTTC.

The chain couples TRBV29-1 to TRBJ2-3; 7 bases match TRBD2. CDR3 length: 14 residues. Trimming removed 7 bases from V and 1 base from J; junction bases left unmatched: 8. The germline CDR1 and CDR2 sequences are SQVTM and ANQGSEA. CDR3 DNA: TGCAGCGGAGAGACTGCGGGGGGCACAGATACGCAGTATTTT. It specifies CSGETAGGTDTQYF.

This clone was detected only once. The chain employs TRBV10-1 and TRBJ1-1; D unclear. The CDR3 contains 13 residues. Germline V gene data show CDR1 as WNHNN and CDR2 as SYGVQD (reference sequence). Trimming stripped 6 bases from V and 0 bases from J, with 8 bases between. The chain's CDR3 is CASSATMNTEAFF. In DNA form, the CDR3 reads TGCGCCAGCAGCGCGACCATGAACACTGAAGCTTTCTTT.

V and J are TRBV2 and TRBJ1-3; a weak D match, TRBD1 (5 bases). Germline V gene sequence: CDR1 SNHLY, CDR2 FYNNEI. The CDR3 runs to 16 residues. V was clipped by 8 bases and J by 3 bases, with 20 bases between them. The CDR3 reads CASLRGADRSGNTIYF. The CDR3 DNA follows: TGTGCCAGCCTCCGGGGCGCCGATAGGAGTGGAAACACCATATATTTT.

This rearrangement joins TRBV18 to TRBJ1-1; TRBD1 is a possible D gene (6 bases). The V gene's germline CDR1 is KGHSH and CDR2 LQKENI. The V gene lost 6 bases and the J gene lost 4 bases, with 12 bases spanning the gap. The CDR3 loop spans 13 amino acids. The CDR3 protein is CASSLGAGTEAFF. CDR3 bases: TGTGCCAGCTCCCTGGGGGCGGGCACTGAAGCTTTCTTT. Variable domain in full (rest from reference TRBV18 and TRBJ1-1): NAGVMQNPRHLVRRRGQEARLRCSPMKGHSHVYWYRQLPEEGLKFMVYLQKENIIDESGMPKERFSAEFPKEGPSILRIQQVVRGDSAAYFCASSLGAGTEAFFGQGTRLTVV.

The CDR3 nucleotides are TGTGCCATCAGTGATCAGACTAGCGGAAACACCGGGGAGCTGTTTTTT. It yields the protein CAISDQTSGNTGELFF. The V and J genes are TRBV10-3 and TRBJ2-2; 9 bases match TRBD2. This CDR3 has 16 amino acids. Germline values: CDR1 ENHRY, CDR2 SYGVKD. V gave up 3 bases and J gave up 2 bases; unmatched junction bases: 4.

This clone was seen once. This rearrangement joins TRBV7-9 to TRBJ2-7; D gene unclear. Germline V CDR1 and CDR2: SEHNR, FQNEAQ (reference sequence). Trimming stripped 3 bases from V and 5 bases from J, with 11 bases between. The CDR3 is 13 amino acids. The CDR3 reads CASSFGPADEQYF. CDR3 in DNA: TGTGCCAGCAGCTTTGGGCCGGCGGACGAGCAGTACTTC.

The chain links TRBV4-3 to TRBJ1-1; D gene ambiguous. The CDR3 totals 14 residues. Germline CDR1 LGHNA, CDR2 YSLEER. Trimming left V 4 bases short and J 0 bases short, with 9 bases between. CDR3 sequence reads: CASSLSRLNTEAFF. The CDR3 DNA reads TGCGCCAGCAGCCTATCGAGGTTGAACACTGAAGCTTTCTTT.

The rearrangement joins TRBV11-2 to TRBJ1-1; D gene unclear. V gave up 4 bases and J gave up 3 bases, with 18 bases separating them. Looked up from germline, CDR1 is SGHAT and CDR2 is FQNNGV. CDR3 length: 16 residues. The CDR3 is CASSSLKGGRHTEAFF. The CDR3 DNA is TGTGCCAGCAGCTCGCTTAAAGGAGGGCGTCACACTGAAGCTTTCTTT.

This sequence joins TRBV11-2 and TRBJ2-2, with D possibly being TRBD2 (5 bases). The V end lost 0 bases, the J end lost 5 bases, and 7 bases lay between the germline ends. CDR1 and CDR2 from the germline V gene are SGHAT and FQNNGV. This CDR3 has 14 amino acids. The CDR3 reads CASSLDTGTGELFF. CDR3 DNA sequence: TGTGCCAGCAGCTTAGATACGGGGACCGGGGAGCTGTTTTTT.

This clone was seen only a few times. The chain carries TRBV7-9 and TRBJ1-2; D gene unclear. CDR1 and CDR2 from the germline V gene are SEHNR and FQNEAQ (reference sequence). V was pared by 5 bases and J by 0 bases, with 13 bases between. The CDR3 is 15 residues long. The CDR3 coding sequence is TGTGCCAGCAGCGAAGCAGTCAGGACTAACTATGGCTACACCTTC. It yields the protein CASSEAVRTNYGYTF.

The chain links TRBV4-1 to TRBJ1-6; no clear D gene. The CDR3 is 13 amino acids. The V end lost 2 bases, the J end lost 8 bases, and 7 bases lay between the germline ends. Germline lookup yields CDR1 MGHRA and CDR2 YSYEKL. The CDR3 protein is CASSQLGDSPLHF. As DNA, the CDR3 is TGCGCCAGCAGCCAACTTGGGGATTCACCCCTCCACTTT.